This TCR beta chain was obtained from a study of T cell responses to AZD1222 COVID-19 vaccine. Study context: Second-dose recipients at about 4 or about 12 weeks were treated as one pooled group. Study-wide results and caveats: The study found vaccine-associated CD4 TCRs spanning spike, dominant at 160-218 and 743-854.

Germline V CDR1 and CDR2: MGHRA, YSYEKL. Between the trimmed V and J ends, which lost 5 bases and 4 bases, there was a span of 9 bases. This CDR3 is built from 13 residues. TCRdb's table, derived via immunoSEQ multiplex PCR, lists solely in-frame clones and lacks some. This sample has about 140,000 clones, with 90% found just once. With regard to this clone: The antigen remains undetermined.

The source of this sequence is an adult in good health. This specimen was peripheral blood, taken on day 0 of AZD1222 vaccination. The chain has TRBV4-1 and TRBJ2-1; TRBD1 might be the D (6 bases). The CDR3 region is CASSIGQYNEQFF. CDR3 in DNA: TGCGCCAGCAGCATAGGACAGTACAATGAGCAGTTCTTC.